The source of this T cell receptor (beta chain) is a study of early T cells in non-severe SARS-CoV-2 infection. Attached unique molecular identifiers marked individual cDNA molecules. TCRdb fed the 5' RACE reads into MiXCR, producing one record per CDR3 protein. This table has over 50,000 distinct CDR3 sequences, roughly a tenth appearing once. Germline V lookup: CDR1 SGHRS, CDR2 YFSETQ. V was cut by 0 bases and J by 6 bases, with 16 bases left in between. The CDR3 has 16 residues. This clonotype was sampled from an adult who was a healthcare worker with PCR-confirmed SARS-CoV-2 infection or an uninfected control (not recorded which). Sequenced: whole blood. The chain recombines TRBV5-1 with TRBJ2-1; D is ambiguous. DNA for the CDR3: TGCGCCAGCAGCTTGGTTGTCCCCGAACCTTTCAATGAGCAGTTCTTC. Residues: CASSLVVPEPFNEQFF.